This T cell receptor (beta chain) was identified during a study of PD-1 blockade in classical Hodgkin lymphoma. Relapse after autologous stem cell transplantation occurred in every patient, and brentuximab vedotin exposure varied. TCRdb's table, derived via immunoSEQ multiplex PCR, lists solely in-frame clones and lacks some. Seen here are about 28,000 clones, over 65% observed once, and the top ten hold roughly 20%. The sample here was peripheral blood mononuclear cells (PBMCs), taken before the second cycle of nivolumab. The clonotype originates from a human donor with classical Hodgkin lymphoma.

In nucleotides, the CDR3 is TGTGCCAGTAGACAGGGGACGAACACCGGGGAGCTGTTTTTT. This gives the protein CASRQGTNTGELFF. The chain combines TRBV19 with TRBJ2-2; 7 bases match TRBD1. J gave up 0 bases and V 6 bases, and 1 base lay outside the gene matches. The CDR3 sequence is 14 residues long. CDR1 and CDR2 from the germline V gene are LNHDA and SQIVND (reference sequence). Full variable domain (rest looked up from reference TRBV19 and TRBJ2-2): DGGITQSPKYLFRKEGQNVTLSCEQNLNHDAMYWYRQDPGQGLRLIYYSQIVNDFQKGDIAEGYSVSREKKESFPLTVTSAQKNPTAFYLCASRQGTNTGELFFGEGSRLTVL.